Listed here are 6 T cell receptor beta chains from one sample, sequenced in a study of T cell repertoires in cytomegalovirus infection. Antigens of these TCRs are unknown. TCRdb reprocessed the reads via MiXCR and lists one record per CDR3 protein. The table has around 100,000 distinct CDR3 sequences, less than 55% seen once. Sequencing was performed on CD8+ T cells from cultured PBMCs, taken from culture after CMV antigen stimulation. These receptors all come from a human donor in good health (CMV status not recorded). Some clones in this sample may be carry-over from other donors' samples.

This clonotype has a handful of counts. The CDR3 DNA reads TGTGCCAGCAGCGGACAGGGGTACACTGAAGCTTTCTTT. Translation: CASSGQGYTEAFF. The J gene is TRBJ1-1, the V gene TRBV7-9; 9 bases are a match to TRBD1. V lost 5 bases, J lost 3 bases, and 1 base stayed unmatched. Germline lookup yields CDR1 SEHNR and CDR2 FQNEAQ (reference sequence). The CDR3 spans 13 residues.

This rearrangement joins TRBV6-5 to TRBJ1-5, with D perhaps matching TRBD1 (5 bases). V dropped 6 bases and J dropped 0 bases, with 9 bases sitting between them. CDR1 is MNHEY, CDR2 SVGAGI, per germline. The CDR3 covers 14 residues. For the CDR3, the DNA is TGTGCCAGCAGGGCAGGGTATAGCAATCAGCCCCAGCATTTT. As protein: CASRAGYSNQPQHF.

The gene calls are TRBV5-1 and TRBJ2-7; TRBD2 is a possible D gene (6 bases). Germline V gene sequence: CDR1 SGHRS, CDR2 YFSETQ. The CDR3 sequence is 15 residues long. The V gene lost 4 bases and the J gene lost 0 bases, with 14 bases spanning the gap. The CDR3 bases are TGCGCCAGCAGCCCGCAGTGGGGGGACTCCTACGAGCAGTACTTC. This sequence encodes CASSPQWGDSYEQYF.

This clonotype was detected ten times or more. A much larger clone lies one base from this, so it may be a read error. The rearrangement joins TRBV11-2 to TRBJ2-1; D is ambiguous. Trimming left V 1 base short and J 5 bases short, with 6 bases between. Germline V gene data show CDR1 as SGHAT and CDR2 as FQNNGV. The CDR3 is made up of 13 amino acids. The CDR3 DNA follows: TGTGCCAGCAGCTTAGTGGGAAACAATGAGCAGTTCTTC. It codes for CASSLVGNNEQFF.

This clonotype was seen repeatedly, ten times or more. This chain uses TRBV12-3 or TRBV12-4 with TRBJ2-7, with 9 nucleotides matching TRBD1. After removal of 6 bases from V and 0 bases from J, the junction contained 3 bases not matched to a gene. The CDR3 extends over 14 amino acids. The CDR3 region is CASRGQGGSYEQYF. CDR3 DNA sequence: TGTGCCAGCAGGGGACAGGGAGGCTCCTACGAGCAGTACTTC.

The J gene is TRBJ1-6, the V gene TRBV5-8; the D is unclear. The CDR3 runs 14 residues. The V gene lost 0 bases and the J gene lost 7 bases, with 8 bases spanning the gap. Looked up from germline, CDR1 is SGHTS and CDR2 is YDEGEE. The chain's CDR3 is CASSLDPENSPLHF. In nucleotides, the CDR3 is TGTGCCAGCAGCTTGGATCCAGAGAATTCACCCCTCCACTTT.